This TCR beta chain was recovered during a study of response to subunit inactivated influenza vaccine. Study-level results: Researchers suggested that each seasonal influenza vaccination recruits few new T cells.

V shed 10 bases, J shed 6 bases, and the junction held 11 bases outside the gene matches. Per the germline V gene, CDR1 is ENHRY and CDR2 is SYGVKD. CDR3 length equals 14 residues. MiXCR was run by TCRdb on the RT-PCR reads, yielding one entry per CDR3 protein. The profile covers about 180,000 distinct CDR3 sequences, with about 10% appearing a single time and under 40% taken by the ten largest. As regards this clonotype: The antigen remains unidentified.

V usage is TRBV10-3 and J usage is TRBJ2-1; 8 bases match TRBD2. This sequence originates from a man between 50 and 69 years old who received an inactivated influenza vaccine. Sequences were derived from CD8+ T cells sorted from PBMCs, sampled around 25 months after vaccination. The CDR3, as DNA: TGTGCCAACAGCGGGAGTGGGTTAGGCAATGAGCAGTTCTTC. Its protein product is CANSGSGLGNEQFF.